What follows are 17 T cell receptor beta chains derived from one specimen sequenced in a study of T cells after yellow fever vaccination. TCRdb ran MiXCR on the 5' RACE reads and lists one entry per CDR3 protein. The repertoire holds roughly 520,000 distinct CDR3 sequences, with about a fifth as singletons. The source material was PBMCs, sampled approximately 22 days after the first yellow fever vaccination. The receptors were sampled from a man younger than 35 who received the YFV17D yellow fever vaccine.

This clonotype was detected only a few times. The chain carries TRBV4-1 and TRBJ1-4, with TRBD1 as a possible D gene (5 bases). CDR1 and CDR2 (germline): MGHRA, YSYEKL. The CDR3 spans 18 residues. Trimming removed 0 bases from V and 0 bases from J, with 14 bases in between. DNA of the CDR3: TGCGCCAGCAGCCAAGATGGCAGGGCGGGTGCAACTAATGAAAAACTGTTTTTT. Protein: CASSQDGRAGATNEKLFF.

This clonotype appeared once. CDR3 region: CASGRYANYGYTF. The CDR3 nucleotides read TGTGCCAGCGGAAGGTATGCTAACTATGGCTACACCTTC. The chain is built from TRBV28 and TRBJ1-2; D unclear. Germline-derived CDR1 and CDR2 are MDHEN and SYDVKM. Trimming cost V 8 bases and J 0 bases, with 10 bases left between them. This CDR3 is 13 amino acids long.

The chain recombines TRBV4-1 with TRBJ2-2; 7 bases agree with TRBD2. The V segment lost 2 bases and the J segment 5 bases; nucleotides outside the gene matches: 8. Germline CDR1 MGHRA, CDR2 YSYEKL. The CDR3 is made up of 16 amino acids. CDR3 protein: CASSQSVGEGTGELFF. CDR3 nucleotide sequence: TGCGCCAGCAGCCAAAGCGTCGGGGAGGGTACCGGGGAGCTGTTTTTT.

As for this clonotype: A read error may account for a junction end that differs from germline. The V call is TRBV4-1, the J call TRBJ1-1, with D possibly being TRBD1 (5 bases). From germline, CDR1 is MGHRA and CDR2 YSYEKL. This CDR3 spans 14 amino acids. The CDR3 loop reads CDSSHWQGNTEAFF. DNA of the CDR3: TGCGACAGCAGCCATTGGCAGGGGAACACTGAAGCTTTCTTT.

In its sample, this clonotype was seen once. This chain's CDR3 is CASSGLAGGSYNEQFF. The CDR3 nucleotides read TGTGCCAGCAGCGGACTAGCGGGGGGCTCCTACAATGAGCAGTTCTTC. The chain couples TRBV9 to TRBJ2-1; 13 positions match TRBD2. CDR3 length: 16 residues. V gave up 3 bases and J gave up 0 bases; unmatched junction bases: 0. Germline V CDR1 and CDR2: SGDLS, YYNGEE.

The rearrangement links TRBV6-1 to TRBJ2-1; 10 nucleotides agree with TRBD2. V dropped 6 bases and J dropped 10; count of bases not matched to a gene: 9. This CDR3 has 14 amino acids. Germline CDR1 MNHNS, CDR2 SASEGT. The CDR3 DNA reads as TGTGCCAGCAGGGGGGCTAGCGGGGGTAGGGAGCAGTTCTTC. Encoded protein: CASRGASGGREQFF.

Only a few counts were recorded for this clonotype. V usage is TRBV28 and J usage is TRBJ2-5, with a weak D call TRBD1 (5 bases). Germline-derived CDR1 and CDR2 are MDHEN and SYDVKM. V lost 5 bases and J 0 bases, leaving 10 bases between the germline ends. CDR3 length: 14 residues. The CDR3 here is CASSTQTDQETQYF. Written as DNA, the CDR3 is TGTGCCAGCAGTACTCAGACAGACCAAGAGACCCAGTACTTC.

The rearrangement links TRBV7-3 to TRBJ2-2; D uncertain. Per the germline V gene, CDR1 is SGHTA and CDR2 is FQGTGA. Trimming took 5 bases from V and 6 from J, leaving 10 bases between them. The CDR3 sequence is 13 residues long. DNA for the CDR3: TGTGCCAGCAGCCCTTTGGCCCCCGGGGAGCTGTTTTTT. Translation: CASSPLAPGELFF. Using reference TRBV7-3 and TRBJ2-2 for the parts outside the CDR3, the full variable domain is GAGVSQTPSNKVTEKGKYVELRCDPISGHTALYWYRQSLGQGPEFLIYFQGTGAADDSGLPNDRFFAVRPEGSVSTLKIQRTERGDSAVYLCASSPLAPGELFFGEGSRLTVL.

V gene TRBV25-1 combines with J gene TRBJ2-7, with D unclear. CDR1 and CDR2 from the germline V gene are MGHDK and SYGVNS. This CDR3 comprises 15 residues. Trimming cost V 4 bases and J 6 bases, with 19 bases left between them. CDR3: CASSVRQRGALEQYF. The DNA of the CDR3 is TGTGCCAGCAGTGTACGGCAGCGCGGTGCCCTCGAGCAGTACTTC.

This chain uses TRBV7-9 with TRBJ2-2, with D possibly being TRBD1 (6 bases). Germline CDR1 reads SEHNR; CDR2 reads FQNEAQ (reference sequence). The CDR3 runs 14 residues. V was pared by 5 bases and J by 5 bases, with 12 bases between. This chain's CDR3 is CASSPPTGTGELFF. In DNA, the CDR3 is TGTGCCAGCAGCCCACCTACAGGGACCGGGGAGCTGTTTTTT.

This clonotype was seen a handful of times. The chain is built from TRBV7-6 and TRBJ2-5; 7 bases line up with TRBD2. V lost 6 bases and J lost 0; bases outside the gene matches: 13. The length of the CDR3 is 17 residues. The germline V gene encodes CDR1 SGHVS and CDR2 FNYEAQ. CDR3 nucleotide sequence: TGTGCCAGCAGTCACACGGTGGGGGGGAGGTACCAAGAGACCCAGTACTTC. Its protein is CASSHTVGGRYQETQYF.

In this sample, this clonotype turned up a few times. This rearrangement joins TRBV20-1 to TRBJ2-7, with D uncertain. V gave up 2 bases and J gave up 1 base, with 12 bases separating them. CDR3 length equals 14 residues. Germline CDR1 and CDR2: DFQATT and SNEGSKA (reference sequence). The chain's CDR3 is CSARSSLHSYEQYV. CDR3 nucleotide sequence: TGCAGTGCTAGATCCAGCCTTCATTCCTACGAGCAGTACGTC.

This rearrangement joins TRBV20-1 to TRBJ2-1; TRBD2 agrees at 8 bases. Germline values: CDR1 DFQATT, CDR2 SNEGSKA (reference sequence). The trim removed 5 bases at V and 5 bases at J, leaving 5 bases unmatched. This CDR3 has 13 residues. As DNA, the CDR3 is TGCAGTGCTCCCAGCGGGGGCCACAATGAGCAGTTCTTC. This sequence encodes CSAPSGGHNEQFF.

This clonotype was seen many times. V gene TRBV12-3 or TRBV12-4 combines with J gene TRBJ2-3; D possibly corresponds to TRBD1 (5 bases). Deletions cut 2 bases from V and 0 bases from J, with 9 bases between. The CDR3 is made up of 15 amino acids. This CDR3 is CASSLQGDSTDTQYF. The CDR3 nucleotides are TGTGCCAGCAGTTTACAGGGCGATAGCACAGATACGCAGTATTTT.

Only a few counts were recorded for this clonotype. The chain uses TRBV5-1 and TRBJ2-1; D not certain. CDR1 SGHRS and CDR2 YFSETQ come from the germline V gene. CDR3 length: 15 amino acids. V gave up 0 bases and J gave up 7 bases, with 14 bases separating them. CDR3 sequence: CASSLAPDVVNEQFF. CDR3 nucleotide sequence: TGCGCCAGCAGCTTGGCTCCGGACGTCGTTAATGAGCAGTTCTTC.

This clonotype turned up a few times. The rearrangement links TRBV6-5 to TRBJ2-1, with 12 bases aligning to TRBD2. CDR1 is MNHEY and CDR2 is SVGAGI in the germline V gene. CDR3 length equals 16 residues. The J segment lost 5 bases and the V segment lost 5 bases, leaving 7 bases of the junction unmatched. The CDR3 protein is CASSPPTSGGNNEQFF. CDR3 bases: TGTGCCAGCAGTCCCCCGACTAGCGGGGGAAACAATGAGCAGTTCTTC.

The V gene is TRBV5-5, the J gene TRBJ1-6, with D possibly matching TRBD1 (5 bases). Trimming pared 6 bases from V and 1 base from J, leaving 8 bases between. Germline V CDR1 and CDR2: SGHKS, YYEKEE (reference sequence). CDR3 length equals 14 residues. The CDR3 protein is CASNAGSYNSPLHF. The CDR3 region has the DNA TGTGCCAGCAATGCAGGGTCCTATAATTCACCCCTCCACTTT.